The present TCR beta chain was sequenced within a study of human T cells and chemical hapten exposure. Study background: Upper-back patches of 0.01% DPC were read at 6 days.

Time point given: pre-sensitization, week 0. Treatment noted: therapeutic diphenylcyclopropenone sensitization with weekly scalp DPC. The table lists this clonotype with many counts. Antigen unknown. TCRdb re-called the RACE reads with MiXCR, one entry per CDR3 protein. The table shows 60,000 or so distinct CDR3 sequences, with 9.9% occurring only once. Study-wide results and limits: Given that the donors had alopecia, their immune response may differ from that seen in healthy people.

The CDR3 is 16 amino acids. Germline-derived CDR1 and CDR2 are LNHDA and SQIVND (reference sequence). With V trimmed by 1 base and J by 5 bases, 6 bases remained unmatched. Sequenced here: whole blood, sampled in connection with sensitization to the hapten diphenylcyclopropenone (DPC). This TCR was sampled from a man between 40 and 49 years old with alopecia areata. Some clones in this sample may be carry-over from other donors' samples. The chain has TRBV19 and TRBJ2-2, with 8 bases fitting TRBD2. The CDR3 bases are TGTGCCAGTAGTATAGTCCGGGAGGGCCAGACCGGGGAGCTGTTTTTT. This sequence encodes CASSIVREGQTGELFF.